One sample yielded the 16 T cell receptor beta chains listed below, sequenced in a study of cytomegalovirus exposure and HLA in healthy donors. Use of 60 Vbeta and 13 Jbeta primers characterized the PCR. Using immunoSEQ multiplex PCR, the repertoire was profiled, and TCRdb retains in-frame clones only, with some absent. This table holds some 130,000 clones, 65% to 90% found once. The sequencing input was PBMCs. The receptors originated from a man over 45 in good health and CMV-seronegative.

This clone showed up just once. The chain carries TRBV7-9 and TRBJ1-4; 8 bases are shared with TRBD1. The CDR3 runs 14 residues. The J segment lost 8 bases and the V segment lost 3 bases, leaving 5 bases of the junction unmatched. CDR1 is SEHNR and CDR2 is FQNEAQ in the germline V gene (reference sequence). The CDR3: CASSLTGDAEKLFF. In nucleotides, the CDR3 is TGTGCCAGCAGCTTGACAGGGGATGCGGAAAAACTGTTTTTT.

In DNA form, the CDR3 reads TGTGCCAGCAGCCTCACTAGTAGTATCGCCAATGAGCAGTTCTTC. This gives the protein CASSLTSSIANEQFF. The gene calls are TRBV7-3 and TRBJ2-1; TRBD2 might be the D (5 bases). The V end lost 5 bases, the J end lost 6 bases, and 17 bases lay between the germline ends. Per the germline V gene, CDR1 is SGHTA and CDR2 is FQGTGA. This CDR3 has 15 amino acids.

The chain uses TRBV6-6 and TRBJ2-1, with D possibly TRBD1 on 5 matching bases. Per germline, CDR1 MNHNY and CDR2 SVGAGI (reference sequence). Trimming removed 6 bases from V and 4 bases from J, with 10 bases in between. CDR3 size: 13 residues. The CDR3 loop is CASRRTGYNEQFF. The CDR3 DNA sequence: TGTGCCAGCAGGAGAACAGGTTACAATGAGCAGTTCTTC.

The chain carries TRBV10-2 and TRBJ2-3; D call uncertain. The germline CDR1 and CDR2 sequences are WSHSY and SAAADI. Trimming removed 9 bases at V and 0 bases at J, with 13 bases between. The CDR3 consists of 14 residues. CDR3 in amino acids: CASSNPGSTDTQYF. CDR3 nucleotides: TGCGCCAGTAGCAACCCCGGCAGCACAGATACGCAGTATTTT.

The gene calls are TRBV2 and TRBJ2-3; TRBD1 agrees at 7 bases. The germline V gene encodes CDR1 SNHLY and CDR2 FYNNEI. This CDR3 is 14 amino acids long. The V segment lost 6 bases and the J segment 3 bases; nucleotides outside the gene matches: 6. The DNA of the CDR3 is TGTGCCAGCAGAACAGGGGCCGGAACAGATACGCAGTATTTT. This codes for CASRTGAGTDTQYF.

In nucleotides, the CDR3 is TGTGCCAGCAGTGAACCAGACTGGTCCCGGGAGCAGTACTTC. Encoded protein: CASSEPDWSREQYF. V gene TRBV25-1 combines with J gene TRBJ2-7; no reliable D call. The CDR3 sequence is 14 residues long. Germline CDR1 and CDR2: MGHDK and SYGVNS. With 2 bases removed from V and 7 bases from J, the gap between germline ends came to 15 bases.

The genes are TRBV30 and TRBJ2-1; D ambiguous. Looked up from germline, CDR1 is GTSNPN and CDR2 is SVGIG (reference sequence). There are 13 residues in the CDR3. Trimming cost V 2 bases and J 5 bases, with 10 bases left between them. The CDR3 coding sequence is TGTGCCTGGAGTTTTGACTGGGACAATGAGCAGTTCTTC. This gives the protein CAWSFDWDNEQFF.

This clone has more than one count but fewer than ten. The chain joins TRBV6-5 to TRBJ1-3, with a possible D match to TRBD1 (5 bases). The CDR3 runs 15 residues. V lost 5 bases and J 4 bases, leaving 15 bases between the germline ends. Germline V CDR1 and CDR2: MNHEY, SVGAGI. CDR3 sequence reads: CASSISGPLGNTIYF. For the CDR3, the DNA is TGTGCCAGCAGTATCTCAGGGCCGTTGGGAAACACCATATATTTT.

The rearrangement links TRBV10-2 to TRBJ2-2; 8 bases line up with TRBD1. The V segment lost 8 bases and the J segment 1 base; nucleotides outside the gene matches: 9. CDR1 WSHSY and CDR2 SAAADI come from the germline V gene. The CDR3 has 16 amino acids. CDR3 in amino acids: CASLEDRGRNTGELFF. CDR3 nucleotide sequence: TGCGCCAGCCTAGAAGACAGGGGAAGGAACACCGGGGAGCTGTTTTTT.

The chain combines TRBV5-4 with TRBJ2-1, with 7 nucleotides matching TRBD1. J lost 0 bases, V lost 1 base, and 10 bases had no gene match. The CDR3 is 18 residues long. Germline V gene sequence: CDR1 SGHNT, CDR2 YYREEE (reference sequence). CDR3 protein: CASSLTGANPSSYNEQFF. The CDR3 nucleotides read TGTGCCAGCAGCTTGACAGGGGCCAACCCCTCCTCCTACAATGAGCAGTTCTTC.

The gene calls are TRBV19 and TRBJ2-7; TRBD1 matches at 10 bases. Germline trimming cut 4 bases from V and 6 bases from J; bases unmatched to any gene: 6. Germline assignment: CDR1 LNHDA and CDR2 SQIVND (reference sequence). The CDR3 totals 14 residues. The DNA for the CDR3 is TGTGCCAGTAGTACTTGGGGGACAGGGGTCGAGCAGTACTTC. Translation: CASSTWGTGVEQYF.

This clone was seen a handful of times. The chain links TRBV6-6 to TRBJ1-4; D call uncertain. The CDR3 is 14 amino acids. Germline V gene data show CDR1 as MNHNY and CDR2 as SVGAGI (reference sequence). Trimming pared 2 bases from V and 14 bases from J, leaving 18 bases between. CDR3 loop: CASSYEVQKAGLFF. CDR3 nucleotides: TGTGCCAGCAGTTACGAGGTTCAGAAAGCGGGCCTGTTTTTT.

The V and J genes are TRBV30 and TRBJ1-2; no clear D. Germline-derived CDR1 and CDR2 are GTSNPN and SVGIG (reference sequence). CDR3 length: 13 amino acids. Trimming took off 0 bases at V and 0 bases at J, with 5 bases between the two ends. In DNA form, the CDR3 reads TGTGCCTGGAGTGTAAAGCCTAACTATGGCTACACCTTC. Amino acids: CAWSVKPNYGYTF.

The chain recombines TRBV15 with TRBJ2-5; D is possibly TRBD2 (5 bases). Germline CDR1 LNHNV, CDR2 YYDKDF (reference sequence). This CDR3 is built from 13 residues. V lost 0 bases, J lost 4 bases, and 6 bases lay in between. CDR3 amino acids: CATSREAGETQYF. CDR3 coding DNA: TGTGCCACCAGCAGAGAGGCGGGAGAGACCCAGTACTTC.

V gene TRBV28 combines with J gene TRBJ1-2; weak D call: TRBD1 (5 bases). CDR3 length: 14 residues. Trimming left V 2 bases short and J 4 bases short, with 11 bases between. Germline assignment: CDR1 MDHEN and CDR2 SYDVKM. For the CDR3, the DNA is TGTGCCAGCAGTTTAGGGGCCGGGCTCTATGGCTACACCTTC. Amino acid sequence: CASSLGAGLYGYTF.

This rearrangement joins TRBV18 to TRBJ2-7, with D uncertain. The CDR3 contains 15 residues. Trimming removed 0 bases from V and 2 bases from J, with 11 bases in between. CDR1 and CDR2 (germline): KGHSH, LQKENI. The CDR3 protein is CASSPPDSHTYEQYF. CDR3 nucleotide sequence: TGTGCCAGCTCACCACCAGACTCTCATACCTACGAGCAGTACTTC.